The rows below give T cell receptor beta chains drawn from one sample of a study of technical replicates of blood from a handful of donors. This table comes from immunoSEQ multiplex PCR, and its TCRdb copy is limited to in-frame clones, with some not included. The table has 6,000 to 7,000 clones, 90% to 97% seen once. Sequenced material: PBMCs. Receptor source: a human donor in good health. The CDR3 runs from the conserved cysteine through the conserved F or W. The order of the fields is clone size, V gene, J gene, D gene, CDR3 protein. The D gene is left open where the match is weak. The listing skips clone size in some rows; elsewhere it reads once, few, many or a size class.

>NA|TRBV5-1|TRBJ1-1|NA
CASSLGVAGVGTEAFF
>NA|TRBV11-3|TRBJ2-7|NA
CASSPKASADYEQYF
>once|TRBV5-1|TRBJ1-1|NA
CASSFGLDWYSKIENTEAFF
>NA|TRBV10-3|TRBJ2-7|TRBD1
CAISDSIVGQGSYEQYF
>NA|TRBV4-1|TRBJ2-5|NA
CASSQPRQAEETQYF
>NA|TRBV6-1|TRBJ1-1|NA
CASSDPTWRNTEAFF
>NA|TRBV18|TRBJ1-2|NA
CASSPPGGLYGYTF
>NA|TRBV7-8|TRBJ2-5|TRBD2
CASIKTSGRETQYF
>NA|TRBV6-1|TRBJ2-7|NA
CASSDIQGSDYEQYF
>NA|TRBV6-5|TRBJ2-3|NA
CASFRRGTDTQYF
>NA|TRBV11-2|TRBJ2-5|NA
CASSRLRDRLGETQYF
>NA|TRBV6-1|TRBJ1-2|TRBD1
CASSEGQGNYGYTF
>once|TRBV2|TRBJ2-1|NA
CASSAGQRPSYEQFF
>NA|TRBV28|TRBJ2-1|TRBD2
CASETSGFPKYNEQFF
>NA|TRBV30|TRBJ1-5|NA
CAWGWGDQPQHF
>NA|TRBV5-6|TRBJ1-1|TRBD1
CASSSTGKIPEAFF
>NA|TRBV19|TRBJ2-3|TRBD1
CASSPTGFTDTQYF
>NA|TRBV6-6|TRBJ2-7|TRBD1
CASSYGQGASYEQYF
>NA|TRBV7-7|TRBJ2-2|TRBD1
CASSFQGAGELFF
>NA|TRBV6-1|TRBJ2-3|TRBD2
CASSEARTSGSSTDTQYF
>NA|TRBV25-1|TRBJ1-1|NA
CASSDGGRRTEAFF
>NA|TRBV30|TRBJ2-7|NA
CAWSVMADSSYEQYF
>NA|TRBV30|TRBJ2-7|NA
CAWTGGGYEQYF
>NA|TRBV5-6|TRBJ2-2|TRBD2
CASSLGVLAEVTGELFF
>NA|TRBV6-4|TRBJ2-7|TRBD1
CASSASLGTGYEQYF
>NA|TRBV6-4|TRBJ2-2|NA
CASSDVGGGTGELFF
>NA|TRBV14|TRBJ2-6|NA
CASSQGSSGANVLTF
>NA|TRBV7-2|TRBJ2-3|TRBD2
CASSFQGLAVDTQYF
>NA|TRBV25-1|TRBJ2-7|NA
CASSERPPPGKQYF
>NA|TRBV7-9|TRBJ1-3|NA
CASGREATGNTIYF
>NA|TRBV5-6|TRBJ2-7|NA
CASSSEQSSYEQYF
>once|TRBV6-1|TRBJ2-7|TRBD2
CASSRLAGSSYEQYF
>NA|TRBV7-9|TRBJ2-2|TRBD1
CASSPGTGIGELFF
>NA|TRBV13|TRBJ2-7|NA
CASSFVVIRGYEQYF
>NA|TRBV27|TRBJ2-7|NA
CASSLKDGKPYEQYF
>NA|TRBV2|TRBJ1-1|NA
CAGEGGNTEAFF
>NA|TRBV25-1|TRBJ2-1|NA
CASSDGSSYNEQFF
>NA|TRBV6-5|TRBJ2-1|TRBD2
CASRIAGDYNEQFF
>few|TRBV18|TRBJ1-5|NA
CASSLGDSNQPQHF
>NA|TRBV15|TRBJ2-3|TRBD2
CATSRGAGDTDTQYF
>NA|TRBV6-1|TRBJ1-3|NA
CASRGGSSGNTIYF
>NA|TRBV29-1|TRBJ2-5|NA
CSGSSAEETQYF
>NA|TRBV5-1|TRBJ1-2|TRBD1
CASSRGTGPLIGYTF
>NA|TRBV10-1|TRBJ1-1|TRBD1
CASSTGVFTEAFF
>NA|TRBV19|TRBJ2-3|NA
CASSTRTAGTDTQYF
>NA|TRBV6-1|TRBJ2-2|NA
CASSRDFPGELFF
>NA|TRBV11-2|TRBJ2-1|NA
CASSQTHNLFNEQFF
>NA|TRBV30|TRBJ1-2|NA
CAWSSVGIGYTF
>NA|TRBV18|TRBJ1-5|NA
CASSPRGEQPQHF